Sequencing of this T cell receptor (beta chain) was carried out in a study of neoadjuvant anti-PD-1 for oral cavity cancer. To note about this clone: Its target is unknown.

The time point: after neoadjuvant nivolumab, at surgical resection. No culture or expansion preceded analysis of these blood cells. Regarding the study as a whole: After neoadjuvant nivolumab, PBMC T cell clonality was significantly higher in non-responders than responders.

Assay: immunoSEQ multiplex PCR; the TCRdb copy retains only in-frame clones and omits some. Altogether about 32,000 clones are present, 70% to 80% being singletons, with the ten largest covering nearly 3.5%. Germline CDR1 MNHEY, CDR2 SMNVEV (reference sequence). The CDR3 length is 14 residues. V was cut by 8 bases and J by 4 bases, with 15 bases left in between. This material consisted of PBMCs, taken after nivolumab (anti-PD-1) treatment. The sequence was obtained from a person aged 40 to 85 with oral cavity squamous cell carcinoma. The V call is TRBV27, the J call TRBJ2-1; a weak D match, TRBD1 (6 bases). DNA for the CDR3: TGTGCCAGCGGACCGGGACACGGGTACAATGAGCAGTTCTTC. Its translation: CASGPGHGYNEQFF.